Listed below are T cell receptor beta chains from one sample, sequenced in a study of blood T cell repertoires in COVID-19. Assay used: immunoSEQ multiplex PCR; TCRdb lists only in-frame clones, some missing. The sample has some 70,000 clones, about 90% seen once. Sequences were obtained from peripheral blood. These receptor sequences come from a man aged 45-65 years with active COVID-19. Both conserved end residues are part of each CDR3. A D gene is named only where the DNA matches it firmly. Rows give clone size only sometimes, using once, few, many, or a class for an expanded clone.

TRBJ2-5 | TRBD2 | TRBV5-1 | - | TGCGCCAGCAGCTTGATGACTAGCGGGGGAGAGACCCAGTACTTC | CASSLMTSGGETQYF
TRBJ2-3 | - | TRBV5-1 | - | TGCGCCAGCAGTCCTTCGGGCACAGATACGCAGTATTTT | CASSPSGTDTQYF
TRBJ2-1 | TRBD2 | TRBV4-3 | - | TGCGCCAGCAGCCAAGACCGGACTAGCGGGAACTACAATGAGCAGTTCTTC | CASSQDRTSGNYNEQFF
TRBJ2-7 | - | TRBV6-5 | - | TGTGCCAGCAGTTATCAGGGGGGACTTCCCTACGAGCAGTACTTC | CASSYQGGLPYEQYF
TRBJ1-1 | - | TRBV11-3 | - | TGTGCCAGCAGCTCGGGGGACACTGAAGCTTTCTTT | CASSSGDTEAFF
TRBJ1-1 | TRBD1 | TRBV6-5 | once | TGTGCCAGCAGTCCAGGGGGGCGGTACACTGAAGCTTTCTTT | CASSPGGRYTEAFF
TRBJ2-7 | TRBD2 | TRBV4-2 | - | TGTGCCAGCAGCCAAGGAGGTAGCGGGGTATACGAGCAGTACTTC | CASSQGGSGVYEQYF
TRBJ1-1 | - | TRBV30 | - | TGTGCCTGGAGTGTCGAGGGGAACACTGAAGCTTTCTTT | CAWSVEGNTEAFF
TRBJ1-2 | - | TRBV12-3/TRBV12-4 | - | TGTGCCAGCATCTCACCGGGGATCTATGGCTACACCTTC | CASISPGIYGYTF
TRBJ1-4 | - | TRBV28 | once | TGTGCCAGCAGTTTATCCTGGTCAGCAACTAATGAAAAACTGTTTTTT | CASSLSWSATNEKLFF
TRBJ2-7 | - | TRBV7-2 | - | TGTGCCAGCAGCTTAGTTCGCGTAGGGAGCCACGAGCAGTACTTC | CASSLVRVGSHEQYF
TRBJ2-3 | - | TRBV24-1 | - | TGTGCCACCAGTGACGGGGGGCGCACAGATACGCAGTATTTT | CATSDGGRTDTQYF
TRBJ2-3 | TRBD2 | TRBV9 | - | TGTGCCAGCAGCGTAGCGAATCCTAGCGGGGGGCTCTTGAAAACTAGCACAGATACGCAGTATTTT | CASSVANPSGGLLKTSTDTQYF
TRBJ1-6 | TRBD1 | TRBV6-5 | - | TGTGCCAGCAGTTACAGGGGGCGGCGATCACCCCTCCACTTT | CASSYRGRRSPLHF
TRBJ1-2 | - | TRBV9 | - | TGTGCCAGCAGCGCCCCCGCTAGGGGCTACACCTTC | CASSAPARGYTF
TRBJ1-2 | TRBD1 | TRBV7-9 | - | TGTGCCAGCAGGGCCGGGACAGGACTCTTCGGCTACACCTTC | CASRAGTGLFGYTF
TRBJ2-7 | - | TRBV6-6 | few | TGTGCCAGCAGTCTACAGGGACGGAACGACGAGCAGTACTTC | CASSLQGRNDEQYF
TRBJ1-5 | - | TRBV19 | - | TGTGCCAGTCGGCACCAGGTTATTAGCAATCAGCCCCAGCATTTT | CASRHQVISNQPQHF
TRBJ1-5 | - | TRBV19 | - | TGTGCCAGTAGTATACGGGTAAGTAGGAATCAGCCCCAGCATTTT | CASSIRVSRNQPQHF
TRBJ2-3 | TRBD2 | TRBV7-8 | - | TGTGCCAGCAGCTTGAGCGGGGGGGGCGCAGATACGCAGTATTTT | CASSLSGGGADTQYF
TRBJ1-1 | TRBD1 | TRBV29-1 | - | TGCAGCGGTGGACAGGGCACTGAAGCTTTCTTT | CSGGQGTEAFF
TRBJ2-7 | TRBD1 | TRBV6-2/TRBV6-3 | - | TGTGCCAGCAGTGGCCCGGGACAGGCCTCCTACGAGCAGTACTTC | CASSGPGQASYEQYF
TRBJ2-2 | - | TRBV7-9 | - | TGTGCCAGCAGCCCAGGGACTCGCGCAGGTACCGGGGAGCTGTTTTTT | CASSPGTRAGTGELFF